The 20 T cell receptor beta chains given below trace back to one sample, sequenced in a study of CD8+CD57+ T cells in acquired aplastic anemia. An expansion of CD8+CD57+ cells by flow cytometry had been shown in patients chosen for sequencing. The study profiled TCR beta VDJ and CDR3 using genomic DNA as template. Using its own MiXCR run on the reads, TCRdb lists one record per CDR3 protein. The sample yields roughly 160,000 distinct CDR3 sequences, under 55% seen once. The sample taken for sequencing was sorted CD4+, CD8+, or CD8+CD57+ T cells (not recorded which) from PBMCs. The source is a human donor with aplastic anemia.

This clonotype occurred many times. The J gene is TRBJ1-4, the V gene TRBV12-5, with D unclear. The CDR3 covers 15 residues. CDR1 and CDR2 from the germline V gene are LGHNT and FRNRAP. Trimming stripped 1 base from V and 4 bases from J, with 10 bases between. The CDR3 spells CASGLGTNYNEKLFF. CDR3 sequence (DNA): TGTGCTAGTGGTTTGGGGACGAACTATAATGAAAAACTGTTTTTT.

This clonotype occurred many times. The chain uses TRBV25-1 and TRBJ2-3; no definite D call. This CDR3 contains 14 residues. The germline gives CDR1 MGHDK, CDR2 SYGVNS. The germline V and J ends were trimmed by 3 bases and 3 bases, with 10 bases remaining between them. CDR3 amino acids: CASSDVGATDTQYF. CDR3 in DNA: TGTGCCAGCAGTGATGTTGGTGCGACAGATACGCAGTATTTT. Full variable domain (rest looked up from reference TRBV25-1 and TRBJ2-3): EADIYQTPRYLVIGTGKKITLECSQTMGHDKMYWYQQDPGMELHLIHYSYGVNSTEKGDLSSESTVSRIRTEHFPLTLESARPSHTSQYLCASSDVGATDTQYFGPGTRLTVL.

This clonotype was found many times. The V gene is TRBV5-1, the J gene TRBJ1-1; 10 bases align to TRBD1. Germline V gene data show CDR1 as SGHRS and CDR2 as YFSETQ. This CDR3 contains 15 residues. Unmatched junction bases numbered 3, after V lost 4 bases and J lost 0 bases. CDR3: CASSRGTGVNTEAFF. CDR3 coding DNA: TGCGCCAGCAGCCGGGGGACAGGGGTGAACACTGAAGCTTTCTTT. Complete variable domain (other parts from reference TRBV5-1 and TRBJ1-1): KAGVTQTPRYLIKTRGQQVTLSCSPISGHRSVSWYQQTPGQGLQFLFEYFSETQRNKGNFPGRFSGRQFSNSRSEMNVSTLELGDSALYLCASSRGTGVNTEAFFGQGTRLTVV.

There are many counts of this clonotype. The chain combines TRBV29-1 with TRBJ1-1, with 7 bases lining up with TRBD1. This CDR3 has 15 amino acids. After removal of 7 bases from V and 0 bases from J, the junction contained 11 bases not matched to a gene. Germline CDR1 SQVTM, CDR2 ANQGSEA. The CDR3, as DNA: TGCAGCGGCACCGGGACAGCCCCTATGAACACTGAAGCTTTCTTT. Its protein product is CSGTGTAPMNTEAFF. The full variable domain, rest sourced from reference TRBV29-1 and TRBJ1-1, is SAVISQKPSRDICQRGTSLTIQCQVDSQVTMMFWYRQQPGQSLTLIATANQGSEATYESGFVIDKFPISRPNLTFSTLTVSNMSPEDSSIYLCSGTGTAPMNTEAFFGQGTRLTVV.

CDR3 sequence reads: CASGTSGSGKRYF. CDR3 DNA sequence: TGTGCCAGCGGTACTAGCGGGAGTGGAAAGAGATATTTT. The chain has TRBV25-1 and TRBJ2-3; 11 positions match TRBD2. The CDR3 has 13 residues. Losses at the gene ends were 8 bases for V and 15 bases for J; bases not matched to a gene: 13. Germline CDR1 is MGHDK and CDR2 is SYGVNS.

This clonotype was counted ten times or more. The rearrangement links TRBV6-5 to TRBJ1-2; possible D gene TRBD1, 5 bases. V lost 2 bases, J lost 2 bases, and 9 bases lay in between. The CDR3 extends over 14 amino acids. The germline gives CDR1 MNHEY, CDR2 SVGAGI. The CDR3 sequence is CASSYATENYGYTF. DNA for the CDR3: TGTGCCAGCAGTTACGCGACAGAGAACTATGGCTACACCTTC.

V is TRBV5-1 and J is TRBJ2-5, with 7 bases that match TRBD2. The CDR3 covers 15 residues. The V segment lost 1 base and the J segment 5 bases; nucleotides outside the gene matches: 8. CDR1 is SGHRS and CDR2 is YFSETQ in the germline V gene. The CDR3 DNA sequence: TGCGCCAGCAGCTTGTTGCGGGGAGGGATGGAGACCCAGTACTTC. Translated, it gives CASSLLRGGMETQYF.

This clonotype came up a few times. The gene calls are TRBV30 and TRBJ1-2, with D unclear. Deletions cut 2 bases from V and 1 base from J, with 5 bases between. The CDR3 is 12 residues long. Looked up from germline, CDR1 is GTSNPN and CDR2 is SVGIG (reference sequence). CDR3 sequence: CAWSQINYGYTF. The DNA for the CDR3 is TGTGCCTGGAGTCAAATTAACTATGGCTACACCTTC.

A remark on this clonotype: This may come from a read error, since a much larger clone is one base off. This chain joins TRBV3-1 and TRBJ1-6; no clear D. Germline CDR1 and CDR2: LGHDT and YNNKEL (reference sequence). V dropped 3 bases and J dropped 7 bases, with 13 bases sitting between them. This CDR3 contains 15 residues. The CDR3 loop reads CASSQREANNSPLHF. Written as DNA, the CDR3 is TGTGCCAGCAGCCAGCGGGAGGCAAACAATTCACCCCTCCACTTT.

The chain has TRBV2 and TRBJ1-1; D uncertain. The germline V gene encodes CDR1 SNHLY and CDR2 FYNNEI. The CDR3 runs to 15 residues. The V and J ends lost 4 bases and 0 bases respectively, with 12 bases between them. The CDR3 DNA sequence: TGTGCCAGCAGTGGCGAAGCCAGAATGAACACTGAAGCTTTCTTT. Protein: CASSGEARMNTEAFF.

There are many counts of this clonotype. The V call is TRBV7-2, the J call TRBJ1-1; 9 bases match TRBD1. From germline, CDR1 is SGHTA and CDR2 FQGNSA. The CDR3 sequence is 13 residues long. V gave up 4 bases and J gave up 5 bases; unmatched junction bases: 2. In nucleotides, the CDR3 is TGTGCCAGCAGCTGGGACAGGGAAACTGAAGCTTTCTTT. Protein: CASSWDRETEAFF.

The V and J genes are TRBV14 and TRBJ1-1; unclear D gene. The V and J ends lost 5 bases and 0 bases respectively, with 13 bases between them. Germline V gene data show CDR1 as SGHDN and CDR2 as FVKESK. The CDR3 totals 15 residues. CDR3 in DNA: TGTGCCAGCAGCGCAATGGCAGGAGTGAACACTGAAGCTTTCTTT. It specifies CASSAMAGVNTEAFF.

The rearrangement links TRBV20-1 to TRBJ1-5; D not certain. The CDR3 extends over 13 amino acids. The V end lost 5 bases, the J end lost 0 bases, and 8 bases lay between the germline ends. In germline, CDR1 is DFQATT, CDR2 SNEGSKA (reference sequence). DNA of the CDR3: TGCAGTGCTCCGGACCGTAGCAATCAGCCCCAGCATTTT. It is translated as CSAPDRSNQPQHF.

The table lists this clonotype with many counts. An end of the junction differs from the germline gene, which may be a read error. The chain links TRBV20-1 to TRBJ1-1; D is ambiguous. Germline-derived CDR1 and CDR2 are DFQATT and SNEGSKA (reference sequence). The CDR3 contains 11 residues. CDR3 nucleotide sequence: TGCAGTGCAAGAGGATCAACTGAAGCTTTCTTT. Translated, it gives CSARGSTEAFF.

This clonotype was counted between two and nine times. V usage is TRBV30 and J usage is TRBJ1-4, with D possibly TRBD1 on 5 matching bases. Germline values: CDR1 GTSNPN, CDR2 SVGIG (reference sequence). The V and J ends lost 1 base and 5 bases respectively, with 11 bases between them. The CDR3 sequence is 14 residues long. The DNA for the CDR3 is TGTGCCTGGAGTGAGGGGATACGAAATGAAAAACTGTTTTTT. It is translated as CAWSEGIRNEKLFF. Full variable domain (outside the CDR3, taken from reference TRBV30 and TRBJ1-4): SQTIHQWPATLVQPVGSPLSLECTVEGTSNPNLYWYRQAAGRGLQLLFYSVGIGQISSEVPQNLSASRPQDRQFILSSKKLLLSDSGFYLCAWSEGIRNEKLFFGSGTQLSVL.

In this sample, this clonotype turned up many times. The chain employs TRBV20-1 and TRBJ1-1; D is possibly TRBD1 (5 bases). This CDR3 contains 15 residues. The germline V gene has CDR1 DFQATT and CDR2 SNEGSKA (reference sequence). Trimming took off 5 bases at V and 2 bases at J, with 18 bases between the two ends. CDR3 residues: CSAGGFAVKNTEAFF. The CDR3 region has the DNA TGCAGTGCTGGGGGATTCGCGGTTAAAAACACTGAAGCTTTCTTT.

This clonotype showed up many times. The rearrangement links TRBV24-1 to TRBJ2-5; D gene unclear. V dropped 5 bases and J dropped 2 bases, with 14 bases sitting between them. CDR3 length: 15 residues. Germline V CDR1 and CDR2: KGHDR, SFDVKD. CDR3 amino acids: CATSAPHPLQETQYF. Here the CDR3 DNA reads TGTGCCACCAGTGCCCCGCATCCCCTTCAAGAGACCCAGTACTTC.

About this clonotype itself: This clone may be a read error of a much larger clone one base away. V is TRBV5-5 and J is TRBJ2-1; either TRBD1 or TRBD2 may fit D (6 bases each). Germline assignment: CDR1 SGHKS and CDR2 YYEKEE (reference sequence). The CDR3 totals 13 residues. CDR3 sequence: CAGSWGAGYEQFF. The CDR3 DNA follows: TGTGCCGGCAGTTGGGGGGCGGGGTATGAGCAGTTCTTC.

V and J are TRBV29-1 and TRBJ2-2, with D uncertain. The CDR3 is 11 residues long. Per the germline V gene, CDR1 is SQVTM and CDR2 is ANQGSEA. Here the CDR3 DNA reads TGCAGTCGTGACATCACCGGGGAGCTGTTTTTT. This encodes CSRDITGELFF.

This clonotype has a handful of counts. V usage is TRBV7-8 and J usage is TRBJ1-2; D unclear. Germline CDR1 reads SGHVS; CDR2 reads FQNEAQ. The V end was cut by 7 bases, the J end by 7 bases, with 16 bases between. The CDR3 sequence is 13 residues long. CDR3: CASNTGGNSGYTF. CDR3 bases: TGTGCCAGCAACACGGGAGGGAATAGTGGCTACACCTTC.